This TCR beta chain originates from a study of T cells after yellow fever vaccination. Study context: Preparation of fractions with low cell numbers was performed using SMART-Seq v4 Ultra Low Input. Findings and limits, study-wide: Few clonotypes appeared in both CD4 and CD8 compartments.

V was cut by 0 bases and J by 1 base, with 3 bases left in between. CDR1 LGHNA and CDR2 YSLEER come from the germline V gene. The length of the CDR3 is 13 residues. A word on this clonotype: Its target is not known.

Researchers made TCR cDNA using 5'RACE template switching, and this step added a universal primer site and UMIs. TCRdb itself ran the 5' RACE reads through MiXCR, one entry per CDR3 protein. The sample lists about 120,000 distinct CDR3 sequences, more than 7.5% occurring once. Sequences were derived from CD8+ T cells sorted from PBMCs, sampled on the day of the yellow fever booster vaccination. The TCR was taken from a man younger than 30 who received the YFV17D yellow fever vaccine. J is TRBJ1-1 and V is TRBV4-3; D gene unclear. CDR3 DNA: TGCGCCAGCAGCCAAGATTCGAACACTGAAGCTTTCTTT. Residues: CASSQDSNTEAFF.